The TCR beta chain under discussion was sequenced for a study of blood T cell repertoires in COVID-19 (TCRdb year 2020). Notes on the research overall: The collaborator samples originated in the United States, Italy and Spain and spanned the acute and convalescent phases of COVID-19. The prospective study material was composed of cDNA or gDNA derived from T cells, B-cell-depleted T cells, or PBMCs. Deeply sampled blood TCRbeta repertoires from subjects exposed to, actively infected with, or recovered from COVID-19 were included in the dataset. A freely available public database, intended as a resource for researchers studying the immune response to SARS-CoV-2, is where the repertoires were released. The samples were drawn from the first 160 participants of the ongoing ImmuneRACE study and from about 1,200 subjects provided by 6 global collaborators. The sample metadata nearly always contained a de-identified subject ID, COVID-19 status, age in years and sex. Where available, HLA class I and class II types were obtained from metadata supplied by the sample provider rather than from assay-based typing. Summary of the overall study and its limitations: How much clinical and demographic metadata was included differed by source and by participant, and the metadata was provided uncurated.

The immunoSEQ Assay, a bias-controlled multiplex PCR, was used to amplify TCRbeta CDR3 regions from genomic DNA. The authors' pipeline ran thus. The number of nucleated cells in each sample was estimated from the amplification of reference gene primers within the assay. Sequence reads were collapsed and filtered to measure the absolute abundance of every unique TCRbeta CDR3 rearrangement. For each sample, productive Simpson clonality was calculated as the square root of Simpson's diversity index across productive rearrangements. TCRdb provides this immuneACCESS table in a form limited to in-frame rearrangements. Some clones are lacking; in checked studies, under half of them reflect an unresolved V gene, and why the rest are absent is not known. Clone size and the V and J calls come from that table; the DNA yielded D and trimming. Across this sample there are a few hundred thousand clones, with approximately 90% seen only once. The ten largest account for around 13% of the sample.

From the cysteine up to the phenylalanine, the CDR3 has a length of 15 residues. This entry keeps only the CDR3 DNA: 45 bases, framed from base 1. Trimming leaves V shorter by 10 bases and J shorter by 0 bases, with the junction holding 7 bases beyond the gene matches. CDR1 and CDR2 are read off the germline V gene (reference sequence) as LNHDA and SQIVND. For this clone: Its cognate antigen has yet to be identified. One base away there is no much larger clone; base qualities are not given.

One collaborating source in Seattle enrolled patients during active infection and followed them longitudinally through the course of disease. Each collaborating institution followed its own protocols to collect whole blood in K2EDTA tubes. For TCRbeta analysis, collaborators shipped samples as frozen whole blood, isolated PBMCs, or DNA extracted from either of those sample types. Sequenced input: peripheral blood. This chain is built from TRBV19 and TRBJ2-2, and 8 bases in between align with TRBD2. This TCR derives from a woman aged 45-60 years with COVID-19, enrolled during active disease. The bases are TGTGCCACCCAAAATAGCGGGACGAACACCGGGGAGCTGTTTTTT. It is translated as CATQNSGTNTGELFF.